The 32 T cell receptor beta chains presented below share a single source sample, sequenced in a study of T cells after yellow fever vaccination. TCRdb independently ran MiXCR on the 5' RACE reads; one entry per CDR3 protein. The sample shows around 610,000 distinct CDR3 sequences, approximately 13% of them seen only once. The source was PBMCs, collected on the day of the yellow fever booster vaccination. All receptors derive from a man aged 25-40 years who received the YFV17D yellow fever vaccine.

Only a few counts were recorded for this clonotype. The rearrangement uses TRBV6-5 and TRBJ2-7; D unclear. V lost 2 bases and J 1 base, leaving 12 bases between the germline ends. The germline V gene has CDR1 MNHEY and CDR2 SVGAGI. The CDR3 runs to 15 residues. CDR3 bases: TGTGCCAGCAGTTACAAGTCGCAATCATCCTACGAGCAGTACTTC. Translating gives CASSYKSQSSYEQYF.

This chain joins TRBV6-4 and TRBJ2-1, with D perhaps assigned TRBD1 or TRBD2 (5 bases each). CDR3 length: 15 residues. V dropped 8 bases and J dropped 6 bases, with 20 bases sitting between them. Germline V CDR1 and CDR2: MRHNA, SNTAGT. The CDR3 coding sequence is TGTGCCAGCTTCCGAGGTAGGGGAGTCGGCAATGAGCAGTTCTTC. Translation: CASFRGRGVGNEQFF.

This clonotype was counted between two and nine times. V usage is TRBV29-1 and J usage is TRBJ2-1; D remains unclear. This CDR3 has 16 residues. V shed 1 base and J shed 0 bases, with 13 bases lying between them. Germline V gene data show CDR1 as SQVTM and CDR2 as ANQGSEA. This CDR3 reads CSVEVRAPSSYNEQFF. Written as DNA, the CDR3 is TGCAGCGTTGAAGTGCGCGCCCCAAGCTCCTACAATGAGCAGTTCTTC.

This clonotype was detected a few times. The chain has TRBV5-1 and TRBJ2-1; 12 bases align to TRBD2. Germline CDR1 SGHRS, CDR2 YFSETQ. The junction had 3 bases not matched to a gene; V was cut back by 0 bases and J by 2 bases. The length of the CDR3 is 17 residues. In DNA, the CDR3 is TGCGCCAGCAGCTTGGGGACTAGCGGGACAACCTACAATGAGCAGTTCTTC. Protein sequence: CASSLGTSGTTYNEQFF.

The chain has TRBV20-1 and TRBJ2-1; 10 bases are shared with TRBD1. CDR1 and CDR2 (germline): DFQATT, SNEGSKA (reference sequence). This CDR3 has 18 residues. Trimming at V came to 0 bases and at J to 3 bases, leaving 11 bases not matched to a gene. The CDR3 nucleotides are TGCAGTGCTAGAGAGGGACAGGGGTCTGTACAAATCTACAATGAGCAGTTCTTC. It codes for CSAREGQGSVQIYNEQFF.

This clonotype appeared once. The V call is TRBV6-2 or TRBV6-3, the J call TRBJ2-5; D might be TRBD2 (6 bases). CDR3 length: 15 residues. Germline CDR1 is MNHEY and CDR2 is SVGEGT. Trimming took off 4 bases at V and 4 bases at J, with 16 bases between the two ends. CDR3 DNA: TGTGCCAGCAGTTCCCGGAGGAGGGTTGGAGAGACCCAGTACTTC. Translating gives CASSSRRRVGETQYF.

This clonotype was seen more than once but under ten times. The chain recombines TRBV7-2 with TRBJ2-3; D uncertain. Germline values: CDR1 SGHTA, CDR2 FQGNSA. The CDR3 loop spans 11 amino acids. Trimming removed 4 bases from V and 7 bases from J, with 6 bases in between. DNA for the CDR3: TGTGCCAGCAGCTACCACAATACGCAGTATTTT. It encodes CASSYHNTQYF.

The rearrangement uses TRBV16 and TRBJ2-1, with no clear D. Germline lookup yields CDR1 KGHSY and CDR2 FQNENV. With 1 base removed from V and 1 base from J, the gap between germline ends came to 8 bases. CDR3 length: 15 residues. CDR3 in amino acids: CASSQFTGSYNEQFF. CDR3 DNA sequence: TGTGCCAGCAGCCAATTCACTGGTTCCTACAATGAGCAGTTCTTC.

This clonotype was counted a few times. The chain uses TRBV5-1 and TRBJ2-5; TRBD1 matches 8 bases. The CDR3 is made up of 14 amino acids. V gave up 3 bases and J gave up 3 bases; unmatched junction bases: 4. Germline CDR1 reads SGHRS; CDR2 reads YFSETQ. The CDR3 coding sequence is TGCGCCAGCAGCTCGGGACAGGTGGAAGAGACCCAGTACTTC. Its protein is CASSSGQVEETQYF.

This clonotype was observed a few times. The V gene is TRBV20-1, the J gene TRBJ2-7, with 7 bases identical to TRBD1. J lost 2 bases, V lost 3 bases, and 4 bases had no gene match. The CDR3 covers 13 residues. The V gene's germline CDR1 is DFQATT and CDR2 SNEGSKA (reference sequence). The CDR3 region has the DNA TGCAGTGCTAGGTCGGGACAGACCTACGAGCAGTACTTC. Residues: CSARSGQTYEQYF.

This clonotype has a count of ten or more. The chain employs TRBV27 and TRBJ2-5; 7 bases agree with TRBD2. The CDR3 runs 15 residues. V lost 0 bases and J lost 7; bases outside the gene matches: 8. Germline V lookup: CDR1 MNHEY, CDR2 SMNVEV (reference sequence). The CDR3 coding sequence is TGTGCCAGCAGTTTATCGTCCCTAGCGGTAGGGACCCAGTACTTC. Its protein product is CASSLSSLAVGTQYF.

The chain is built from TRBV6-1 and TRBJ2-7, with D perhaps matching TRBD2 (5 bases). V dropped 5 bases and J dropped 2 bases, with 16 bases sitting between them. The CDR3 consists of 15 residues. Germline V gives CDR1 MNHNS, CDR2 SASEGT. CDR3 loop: CASSNIALSTYEQYF. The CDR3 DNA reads TGTGCCAGCAGTAATATAGCGCTTAGTACCTACGAGCAGTACTTC.

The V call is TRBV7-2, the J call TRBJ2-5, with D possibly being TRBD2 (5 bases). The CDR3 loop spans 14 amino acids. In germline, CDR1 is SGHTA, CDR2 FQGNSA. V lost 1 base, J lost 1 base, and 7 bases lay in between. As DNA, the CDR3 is TGTGCCAGCAGCTTAGATAGCGTCCAAGAGACCCAGTACTTC. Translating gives CASSLDSVQETQYF.

The DNA for the CDR3 is TGCAGTGTCCGGGGGGGAGATACGCAGTATTTT. As protein: CSVRGGDTQYF. The chain joins TRBV20-1 to TRBJ2-3; 8 nucleotides line up with TRBD2. The J segment lost 5 bases and the V segment lost 7 bases, leaving 2 bases of the junction unmatched. The germline V gene encodes CDR1 DFQATT and CDR2 SNEGSKA (reference sequence). This CDR3 has 11 amino acids.

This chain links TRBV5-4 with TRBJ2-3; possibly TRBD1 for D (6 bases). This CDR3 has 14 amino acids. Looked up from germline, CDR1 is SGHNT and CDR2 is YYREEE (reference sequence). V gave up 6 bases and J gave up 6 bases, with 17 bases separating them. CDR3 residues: CASKKDSPVDTQYF. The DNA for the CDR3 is TGTGCCAGCAAGAAGGACAGCCCCGTCGATACGCAGTATTTT. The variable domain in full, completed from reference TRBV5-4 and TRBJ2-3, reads ETGVTQSPTHLIKTRGQQVTLRCSSQSGHNTVSWYQQALGQGPQFIFQYYREEENGRGNFPPRFSGLQFPNYSSELNVNALELDDSALYLCASKKDSPVDTQYFGPGTRLTVL.

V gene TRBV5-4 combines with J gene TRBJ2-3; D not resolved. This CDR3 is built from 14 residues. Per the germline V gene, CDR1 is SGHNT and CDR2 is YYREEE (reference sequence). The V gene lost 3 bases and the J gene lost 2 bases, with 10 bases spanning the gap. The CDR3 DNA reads TGTGCCAGCAGCTCCGACTTACTCACAGATACGCAGTATTTT. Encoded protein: CASSSDLLTDTQYF.

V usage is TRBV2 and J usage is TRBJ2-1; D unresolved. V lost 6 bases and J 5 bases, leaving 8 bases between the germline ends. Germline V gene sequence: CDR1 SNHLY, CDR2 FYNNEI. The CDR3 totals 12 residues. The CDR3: CASRVFHNEQFF. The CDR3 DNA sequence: TGTGCCAGCAGGGTATTCCACAATGAGCAGTTCTTC. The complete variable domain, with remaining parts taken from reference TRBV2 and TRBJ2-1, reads EPEVTQTPSHQVTQMGQEVILRCVPISNHLYFYWYRQILGQKVEFLVSFYNNEISEKSEIFDDQFSVERPDGSNFTLKIRSTKLEDSAMYFCASRVFHNEQFFGPGTRLTVL.

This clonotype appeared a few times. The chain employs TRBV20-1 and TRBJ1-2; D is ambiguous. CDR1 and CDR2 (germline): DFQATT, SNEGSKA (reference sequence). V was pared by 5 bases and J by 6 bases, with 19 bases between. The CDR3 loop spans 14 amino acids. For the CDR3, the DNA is TGCAGTGCTCCGATCGGAGGTACAGCCGATGGCTACACCTTC. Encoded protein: CSAPIGGTADGYTF.

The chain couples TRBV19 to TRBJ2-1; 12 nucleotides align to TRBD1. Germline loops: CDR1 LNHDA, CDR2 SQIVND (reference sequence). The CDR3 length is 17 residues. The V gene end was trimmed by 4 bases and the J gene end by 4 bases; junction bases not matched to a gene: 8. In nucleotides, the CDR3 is TGTGCCAGTAGTACGCCGGGACAGGGGGCCGGTTACAATGAGCAGTTCTTC. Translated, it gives CASSTPGQGAGYNEQFF.

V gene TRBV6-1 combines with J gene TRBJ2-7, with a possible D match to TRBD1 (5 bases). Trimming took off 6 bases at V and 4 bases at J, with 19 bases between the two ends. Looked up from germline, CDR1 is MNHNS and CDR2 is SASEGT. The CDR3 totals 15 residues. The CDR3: CASSADPRALYEQYF. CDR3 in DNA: TGTGCCAGCAGCGCGGACCCCAGGGCGTTATACGAGCAGTACTTC.

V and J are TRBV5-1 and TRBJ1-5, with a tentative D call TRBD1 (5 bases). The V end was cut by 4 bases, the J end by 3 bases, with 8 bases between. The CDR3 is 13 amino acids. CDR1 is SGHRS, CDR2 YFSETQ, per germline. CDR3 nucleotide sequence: TGCGCCAGCAGCGCAGGGAACAATCAGCCCCAGCATTTT. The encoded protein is CASSAGNNQPQHF.

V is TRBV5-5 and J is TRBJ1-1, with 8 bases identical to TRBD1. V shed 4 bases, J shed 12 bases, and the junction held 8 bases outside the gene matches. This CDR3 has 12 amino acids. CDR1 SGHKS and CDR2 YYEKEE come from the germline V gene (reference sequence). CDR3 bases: TGTGCCAGCAGCCCAGGACAGGGCGCCTCTTTCTTT. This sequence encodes CASSPGQGASFF.

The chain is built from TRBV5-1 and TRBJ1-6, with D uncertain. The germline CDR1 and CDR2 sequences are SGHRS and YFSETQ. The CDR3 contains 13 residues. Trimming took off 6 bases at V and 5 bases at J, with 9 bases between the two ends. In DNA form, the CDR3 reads TGCGCCAGCACAGGAGCCGATAATTCACCCCTCCACTTT. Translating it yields CASTGADNSPLHF.

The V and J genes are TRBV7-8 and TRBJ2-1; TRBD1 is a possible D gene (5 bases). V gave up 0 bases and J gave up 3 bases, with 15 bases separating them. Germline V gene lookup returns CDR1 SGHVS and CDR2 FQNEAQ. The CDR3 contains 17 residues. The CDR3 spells CASSLARSGNSYNEQFF. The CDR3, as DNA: TGTGCCAGCAGCTTAGCTCGGTCAGGGAATAGCTACAATGAGCAGTTCTTC. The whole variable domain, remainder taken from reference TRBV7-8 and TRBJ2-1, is GAGVSQSPRYKVAKRGQDVALRCDPISGHVSLFWYQQALGQGPEFLTYFQNEAQLDKSGLPSDRFFAERPEGSVSTLKIQRTQQEDSAVYLCASSLARSGNSYNEQFFGPGTRLTVL.

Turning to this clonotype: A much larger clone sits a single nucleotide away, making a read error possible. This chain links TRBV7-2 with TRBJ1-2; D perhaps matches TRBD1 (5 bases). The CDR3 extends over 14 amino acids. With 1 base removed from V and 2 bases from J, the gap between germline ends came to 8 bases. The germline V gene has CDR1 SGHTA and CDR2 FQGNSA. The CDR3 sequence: CASSLGGRNYGYTF. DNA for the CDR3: TGTGCCAGCAGCTTAGGGGGCCGGAACTATGGCTACACCTTC. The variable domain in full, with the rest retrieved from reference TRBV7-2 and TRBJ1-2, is GAGVSQSPSNKVTEKGKDVELRCDPISGHTALYWYRQSLGQGLEFLIYFQGNSAPDKSGLPSDRFSAERTGGSVSTLTIQRTQQEDSAVYLCASSLGGRNYGYTFGSGTRLTVV.

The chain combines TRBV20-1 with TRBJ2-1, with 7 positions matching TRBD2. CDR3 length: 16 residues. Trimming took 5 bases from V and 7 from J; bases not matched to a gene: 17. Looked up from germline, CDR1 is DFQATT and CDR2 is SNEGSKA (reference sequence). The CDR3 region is CSARLLGRGFENEQFF. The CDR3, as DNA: TGCAGTGCTCGCCTACTCGGGCGGGGGTTCGAAAATGAGCAGTTCTTC.

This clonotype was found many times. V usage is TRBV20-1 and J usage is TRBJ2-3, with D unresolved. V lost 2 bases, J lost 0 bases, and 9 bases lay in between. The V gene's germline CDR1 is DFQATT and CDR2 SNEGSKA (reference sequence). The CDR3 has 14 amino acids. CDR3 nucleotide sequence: TGCAGTGCTAGAAAACGGGCTAGCACAGATACGCAGTATTTT. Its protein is CSARKRASTDTQYF.

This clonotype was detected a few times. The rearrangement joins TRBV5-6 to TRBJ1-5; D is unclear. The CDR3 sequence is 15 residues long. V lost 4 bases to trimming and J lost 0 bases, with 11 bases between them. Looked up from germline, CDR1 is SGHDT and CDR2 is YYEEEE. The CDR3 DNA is TGTGCCAGCAGCATTCAGGAGAATAGCAATCAGCCCCAGCATTTT. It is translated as CASSIQENSNQPQHF.

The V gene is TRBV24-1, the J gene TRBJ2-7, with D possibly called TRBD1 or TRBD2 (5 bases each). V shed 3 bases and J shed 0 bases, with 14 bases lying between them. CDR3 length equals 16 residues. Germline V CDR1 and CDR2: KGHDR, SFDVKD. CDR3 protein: CATSDPPGRGSYEQYF. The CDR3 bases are TGTGCCACCAGTGATCCACCGGGAAGGGGCTCCTACGAGCAGTACTTC.

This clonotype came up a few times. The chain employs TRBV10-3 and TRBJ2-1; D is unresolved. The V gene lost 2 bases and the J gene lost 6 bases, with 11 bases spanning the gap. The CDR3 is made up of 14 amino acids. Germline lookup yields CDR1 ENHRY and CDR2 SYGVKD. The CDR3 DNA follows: TGTGCCATCAGTGAGGCCGAGGCCTCCAATGAGCAGTTCTTC. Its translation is CAISEAEASNEQFF.

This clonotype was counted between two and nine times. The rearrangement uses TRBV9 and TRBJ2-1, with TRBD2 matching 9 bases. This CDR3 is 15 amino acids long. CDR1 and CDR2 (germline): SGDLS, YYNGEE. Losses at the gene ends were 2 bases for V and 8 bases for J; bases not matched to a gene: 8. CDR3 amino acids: CASSVAGGPVDEQFF. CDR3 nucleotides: TGTGCCAGCAGCGTGGCGGGAGGGCCTGTCGATGAGCAGTTCTTC.

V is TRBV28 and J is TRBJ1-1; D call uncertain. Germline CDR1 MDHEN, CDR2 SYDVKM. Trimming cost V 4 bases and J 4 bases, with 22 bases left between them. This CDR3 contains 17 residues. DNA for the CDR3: TGTGCCAGCAGTTCCCCCCAAACGAAGGTCCGGGGCACTGAAGCTTTCTTT. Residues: CASSSPQTKVRGTEAFF.